The 23 T cell receptor beta chains presented below share a single source sample, sequenced in a study of blood T cell repertoires in COVID-19 (dated by TCRdb to about 2020). Library preparation was by the immunoSEQ multiplex PCR assay. Drawn from immuneACCESS, this table holds only the in-frame rearrangements with V and J called that TCRdb kept. Clones are partly lost; checked studies trace under half to an unresolved V gene and leave the rest unexplained. In this sample the table shows 60,000 to 75,000 clones, roughly 87% of which occur a single time. The leading ten clones occupy about 3% of the sample. Sequencing was done on a sample of peripheral blood. These receptors all come from a woman between 50 and 59 years old with COVID-19, enrolled during active disease.

V is TRBV10-3 and J is TRBJ2-3, with TRBD2 identical over 12 bases. The junction had 13 bases not matched to a gene; V was cut back by 4 bases and J by 5 bases. Per germline, CDR1 ENHRY and CDR2 SYGVKD. The CDR3 has 18 residues. The CDR3 loop reads CAISATSGSTGLRDTQYF. The CDR3 coding sequence is TGTGCCATCAGTGCGACTAGCGGGAGCACGGGGCTCAGAGATACGCAGTATTTT.

This sequence joins TRBV9 and TRBJ2-3, with TRBD2 identical over 10 bases. This CDR3 contains 16 residues. The V segment lost 2 bases and the J segment 2 bases; nucleotides outside the gene matches: 5. The germline CDR1 and CDR2 sequences are SGDLS and YYNGEE. The CDR3 bases are TGTGCCAGCAGCGTGAGCGGGAGGGCCTCCACAGATACGCAGTATTTT. This codes for CASSVSGRASTDTQYF.

The gene calls are TRBV27 and TRBJ1-5; D possibly corresponds to TRBD1 (6 bases). Trimming pared 1 base from V and 5 bases from J, leaving 15 bases between. CDR3 length: 16 residues. Germline lookup yields CDR1 MNHEY and CDR2 SMNVEV (reference sequence). CDR3 residues: CASSLLGPTGYQPQHF. The CDR3 DNA is TGTGCCAGCAGTTTATTAGGACCCACAGGGTATCAGCCCCAGCATTTT.

This clone has more than one count but fewer than ten. The chain has TRBV6-2 or TRBV6-3 and TRBJ2-1; 9 bases are shared with TRBD1. Germline trimming cut 5 bases from V and 8 bases from J; bases unmatched to any gene: 1. This CDR3 is built from 12 residues. Germline CDR1 reads MNHEY; CDR2 reads SVGEGT. The CDR3: CASSRTGDEQFF. CDR3 coding DNA: TGTGCCAGCAGTCGGACAGGGGATGAGCAGTTCTTC.

This chain connects TRBV11-2 to TRBJ2-3; 14 nucleotides line up with TRBD2. Germline-derived CDR1 and CDR2 are SGHAT and FQNNGV. The CDR3 has 18 amino acids. The J segment lost 2 bases and the V segment lost 5 bases, leaving 9 bases of the junction unmatched. The CDR3 sequence: CASSIGLAGGRDTDTQYF. The CDR3, as DNA: TGTGCCAGCAGCATCGGACTAGCGGGAGGTAGGGACACAGATACGCAGTATTTT. Full variable domain (outside the CDR3, taken from reference TRBV11-2 and TRBJ2-3): EAGVAQSPRYKIIEKRQSVAFWCNPISGHATLYWYQQILGQGPKLLIQFQNNGVVDDSQLPKDRFSAERLKGVDSTLKIQPAKLEDSAVYLCASSIGLAGGRDTDTQYFGPGTRLTVL.

This clone was seen only once. This chain connects TRBV4-1 to TRBJ2-5, with TRBD2 matching 14 bases. Trimming removed 0 bases from V and 1 base from J; junction bases left unmatched: 7. CDR3 length equals 19 residues. From germline, CDR1 is MGHRA and CDR2 YSYEKL. The CDR3 DNA is TGCGCCAGCAGCCAAGAAGCGACTAGCGGGAGGGCCCTCCAAGAGACCCAGTACTTC. Translation gives CASSQEATSGRALQETQYF.

V gene TRBV6-6 combines with J gene TRBJ2-1; 7 bases match TRBD2. Germline lookup yields CDR1 MNHNY and CDR2 SVGAGI (reference sequence). The CDR3 is made up of 16 amino acids. The V segment lost 5 bases and the J segment 4 bases; nucleotides outside the gene matches: 11. The CDR3 sequence is CASSRYGGSGYNEQFF. The CDR3 DNA reads as TGTGCCAGCAGTCGATACGGGGGGAGTGGTTACAATGAGCAGTTCTTC.

The rearrangement uses TRBV30 and TRBJ1-3; D is undetermined. The CDR3 sequence is 14 residues long. Per the germline V gene, CDR1 is GTSNPN and CDR2 is SVGIG (reference sequence). Trimming removed 1 base at V and 3 bases at J, with 10 bases between. The CDR3 region has the DNA TGTGCCTGGAGTGGAGGCTTGGGTGGAAACACCATATATTTT. This codes for CAWSGGLGGNTIYF. Drawing the rest from reference TRBV30 and TRBJ1-3, the complete variable domain is SQTIHQWPATLVQPVGSPLSLECTVEGTSNPNLYWYRQAAGRGLQLLFYSVGIGQISSEVPQNLSASRPQDRQFILSSKKLLLSDSGFYLCAWSGGLGGNTIYFGEGSWLTVV.

This sequence joins TRBV6-6 and TRBJ2-5; TRBD2 matches at 13 bases. CDR1 and CDR2 (germline): MNHNY, SVGAGI (reference sequence). The CDR3 length is 16 residues. Trimming at V came to 7 bases and at J to 5 bases, leaving 10 bases not matched to a gene. CDR3 sequence: CASTNMRGLAGETQYF. Here the CDR3 DNA reads TGTGCCAGCACTAATATGAGGGGACTAGCGGGGGAGACCCAGTACTTC.

This clone occurred a few times. The chain joins TRBV5-1 to TRBJ2-1; TRBD2 aligns across 12 bases. Germline lookup yields CDR1 SGHRS and CDR2 YFSETQ. The J segment lost 8 bases and the V segment lost 0 bases, leaving 6 bases of the junction unmatched. The CDR3 is made up of 16 amino acids. Written as DNA, the CDR3 is TGCGCCAGCAGCTTGGGACTAGCGGGAGTTGGGGATGAGCAGTTCTTC. As protein: CASSLGLAGVGDEQFF.

This clone was seen just once. The chain joins TRBV3-1 (or the pseudogene TRBV3-2) to TRBJ2-3, with 15 nucleotides matching TRBD2. Germline V gene data show CDR1 as LGHDT and CDR2 as YNNKEL (reference sequence). V shed 4 bases, J shed 5 bases, and the junction held 4 bases outside the gene matches. CDR3 length equals 16 residues. CDR3 loop: CASSRGLAGGGDTQYF. The CDR3 DNA reads as TGTGCCAGCAGCCGGGGACTAGCGGGAGGTGGAGATACGCAGTATTTT.

This clone was seen a single time. This chain uses TRBV11-2 with TRBJ2-1; D unresolved. This CDR3 is built from 12 residues. V lost 5 bases and J 4 bases, leaving 6 bases between the germline ends. CDR1 is SGHAT and CDR2 is FQNNGV in the germline V gene. Here the CDR3 DNA reads TGTGCCAGCAGCCCCGTTTACAATGAGCAGTTCTTC. This encodes CASSPVYNEQFF.

V is TRBV27 and J is TRBJ1-4; D uncertain. Trimming stripped 6 bases from V and 5 bases from J, with 16 bases between. Germline V CDR1 and CDR2: MNHEY, SMNVEV (reference sequence). The CDR3 is 15 residues long. The CDR3 nucleotides are TGTGCCAGCAGAGCCGGCGGGGTGGGAAATGAAAAACTGTTTTTT. Amino acids: CASRAGGVGNEKLFF.

The chain combines TRBV29-1 with TRBJ1-2; 8 nucleotides match TRBD1. This CDR3 comprises 13 residues. After removal of 5 bases from V and 3 bases from J, the junction contained 5 bases not matched to a gene. Germline V gives CDR1 SQVTM, CDR2 ANQGSEA. CDR3: CSVSDRGDYGYTF. CDR3 coding DNA: TGCAGCGTTTCTGACAGGGGAGACTATGGCTACACCTTC.

The genes are TRBV9 and TRBJ2-3, with D maybe TRBD2 (5 bases). This CDR3 is 14 amino acids long. The V end was cut by 4 bases, the J end by 4 bases, with 13 bases between. CDR1 and CDR2 from the germline V gene are SGDLS and YYNGEE. CDR3 in amino acids: CASSPSGNPDTQYF. DNA of the CDR3: TGTGCCAGCAGCCCCTCCGGGAACCCAGATACGCAGTATTTT.

This rearrangement joins TRBV27 to TRBJ2-7; TRBD1 matches at 9 bases. V was clipped by 8 bases and J by 4 bases; unmatched bases: 12. The germline V gene encodes CDR1 MNHEY and CDR2 SMNVEV (reference sequence). The CDR3 runs to 15 residues. The CDR3 DNA is TGTGCCAGCTCCCCTTACGGGACAGGGACATACGAGCAGTACTTC. It yields the protein CASSPYGTGTYEQYF.

The V and J genes are TRBV3-1 (or the pseudogene TRBV3-2) and TRBJ1-6; D not certain. The CDR3 is made up of 14 amino acids. V lost 4 bases, J lost 5 bases, and 9 bases lay in between. The germline CDR1 and CDR2 sequences are LGHDT and YNNKEL (reference sequence). The CDR3 DNA is TGTGCCAGCAGCCCTGCGGTGGATAATTCACCCCTCCACTTT. This sequence encodes CASSPAVDNSPLHF.

The chain combines TRBV21-1 with TRBJ2-5; whether TRBD1, the table's D call, matches the DNA was not checked. TRBV21-1 counts as a pseudogene. This CDR3 is built from 12 residues. The CDR3 is CASSKTEETQYF. CDR3 nucleotide sequence: TGTGCCAGCAGCAAGACAGAGGAGACCCAGTACTTC.

This clone was seen only a few times. This chain uses TRBV9 with TRBJ2-2, with TRBD2 matching over 16 bases. The CDR3 runs 18 residues. Germline V gene sequence: CDR1 SGDLS, CDR2 YYNGEE. The J segment lost 4 bases and the V segment lost 2 bases, leaving 5 bases of the junction unmatched. The CDR3 nucleotides read TGTGCCAGCAGCGTTGGGACTAGCGGGAGGGTACGCACCGGGGAGCTGTTTTTT. Its protein is CASSVGTSGRVRTGELFF. Looking up the rest from reference TRBV9 and TRBJ2-2 gives the full variable domain: DSGVTQTPKHLITATGQRVTLRCSPRSGDLSVYWYQQSLDQGLQFLIQYYNGEERAKGNILERFSAQQFPDLHSELNLSSLELGDSALYFCASSVGTSGRVRTGELFFGEGSRLTVL.

The V call is TRBV15, the J call TRBJ1-2, with D unresolved. This CDR3 is built from 15 residues. V lost 1 base to trimming and J lost 4 bases, with 13 bases between them. Germline V lookup: CDR1 LNHNV, CDR2 YYDKDF (reference sequence). For the CDR3, the DNA is TGTGCCACCAGCAGAGGAATACCCTTGGCCTATGGCTACACCTTC. Amino acid sequence: CATSRGIPLAYGYTF.

V and J are TRBV18 and TRBJ2-7; TRBD2 agrees at 8 bases. The V gene end was trimmed by 2 bases and the J gene end by 1 base; junction bases not matched to a gene: 4. Germline CDR1 and CDR2: KGHSH and LQKENI. This CDR3 spans 15 amino acids. CDR3 nucleotide sequence: TGTGCCAGCTCACCAGCGGGAGGTTTTTCCTACGAGCAGTACTTC. Translation gives CASSPAGGFSYEQYF.

The V gene is TRBV5-4, the J gene TRBJ1-5; D gene unclear. The V end was cut by 2 bases, the J end by 5 bases, with 8 bases between. The CDR3 length is 13 residues. Germline loops: CDR1 SGHNT, CDR2 YYREEE (reference sequence). The CDR3 DNA reads as TGTGCCAGCAGCTTACAGCCCGATCAGCCCCAGCATTTT. It specifies CASSLQPDQPQHF. The complete variable domain, with remaining parts taken from reference TRBV5-4 and TRBJ1-5, reads ETGVTQSPTHLIKTRGQQVTLRCSSQSGHNTVSWYQQALGQGPQFIFQYYREEENGRGNFPPRFSGLQFPNYSSELNVNALELDDSALYLCASSLQPDQPQHFGDGTRLSIL.

This rearrangement joins TRBV5-6 to TRBJ1-4; D gene unclear. Trimming removed 1 base at V and 7 bases at J, with 8 bases between. This CDR3 comprises 13 residues. Germline CDR1 SGHDT, CDR2 YYEEEE. The CDR3 DNA reads as TGTGCCAGCAGCTTGATCGGGGTTGAAAAACTGTTTTTT. Protein sequence: CASSLIGVEKLFF.